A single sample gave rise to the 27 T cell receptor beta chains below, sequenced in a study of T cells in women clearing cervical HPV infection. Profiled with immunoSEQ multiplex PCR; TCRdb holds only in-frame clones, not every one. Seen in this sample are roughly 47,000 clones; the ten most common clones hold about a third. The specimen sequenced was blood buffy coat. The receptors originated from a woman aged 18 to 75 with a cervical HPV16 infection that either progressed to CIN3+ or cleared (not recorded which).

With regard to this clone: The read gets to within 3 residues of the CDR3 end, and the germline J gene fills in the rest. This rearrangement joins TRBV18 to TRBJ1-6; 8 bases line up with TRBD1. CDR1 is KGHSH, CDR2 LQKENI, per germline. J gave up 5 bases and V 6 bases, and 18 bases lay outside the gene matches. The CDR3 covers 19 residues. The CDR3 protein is CASSPAGQGISRNNSPLHF. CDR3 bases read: TGTGCCAGCTCTCCGGCTGGACAGGGAATATCGAGAAATAATTCACCC.

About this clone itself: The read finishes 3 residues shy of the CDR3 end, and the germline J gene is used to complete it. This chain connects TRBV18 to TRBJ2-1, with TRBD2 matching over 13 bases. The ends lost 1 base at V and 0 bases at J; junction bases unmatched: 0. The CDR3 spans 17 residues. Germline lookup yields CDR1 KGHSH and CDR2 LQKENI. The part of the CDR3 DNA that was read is TGTGCCAGCTCACCACGGACTAGCGGGAGCTCCTACAATGAG. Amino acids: CASSPRTSGSSYNE. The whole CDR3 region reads CASSPRTSGSSYNEQFF.

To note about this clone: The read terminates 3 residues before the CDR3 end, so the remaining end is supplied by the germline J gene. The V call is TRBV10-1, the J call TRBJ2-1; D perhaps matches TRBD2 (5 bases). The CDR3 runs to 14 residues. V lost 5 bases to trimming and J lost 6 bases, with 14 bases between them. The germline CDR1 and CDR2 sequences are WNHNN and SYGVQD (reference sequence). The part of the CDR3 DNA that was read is TGCGCCAGCAGTAAAGACGTAGAGGGCAATGAG. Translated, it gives CASSKDVEGNE. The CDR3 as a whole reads CASSKDVEGNEQFF.

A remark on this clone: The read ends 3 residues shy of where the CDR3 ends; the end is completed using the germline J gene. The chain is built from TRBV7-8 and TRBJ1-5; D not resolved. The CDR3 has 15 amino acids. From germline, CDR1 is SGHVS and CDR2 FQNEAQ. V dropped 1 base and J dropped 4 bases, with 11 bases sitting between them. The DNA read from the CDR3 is TGTGCCAGCAGCTTAGGTTTAGGGCAGAATCAGCCC. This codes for CASSLGLGQNQP. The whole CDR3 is CASSLGLGQNQPQHF.

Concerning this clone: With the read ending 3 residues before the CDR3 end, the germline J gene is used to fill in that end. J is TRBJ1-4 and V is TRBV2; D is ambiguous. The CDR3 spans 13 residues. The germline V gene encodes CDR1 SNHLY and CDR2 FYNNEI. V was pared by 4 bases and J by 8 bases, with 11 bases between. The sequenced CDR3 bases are TGTGCCAGCAGTGGGCCCCTCGGGGAAAAA. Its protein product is CASSGPLGEK. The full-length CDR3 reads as CASSGPLGEKLFF.

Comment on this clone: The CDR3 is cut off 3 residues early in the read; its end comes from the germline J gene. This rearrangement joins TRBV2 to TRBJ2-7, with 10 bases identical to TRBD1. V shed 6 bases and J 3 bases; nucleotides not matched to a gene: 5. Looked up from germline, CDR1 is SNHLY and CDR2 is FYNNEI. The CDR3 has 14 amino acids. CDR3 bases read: TGTGCCAGCAGCCTGGACAGGGGGAGCTACGAG. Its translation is CASSLDRGSYE. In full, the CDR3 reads CASSLDRGSYEQYF. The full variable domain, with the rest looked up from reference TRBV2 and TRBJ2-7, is EPEVTQTPSHQVTQMGQEVILRCVPISNHLYFYWYRQILGQKVEFLVSFYNNEISEKSEIFDDQFSVERPDGSNFTLKIRSTKLEDSAMYFCASSLDRGSYEQYFGPGTRLTVT.

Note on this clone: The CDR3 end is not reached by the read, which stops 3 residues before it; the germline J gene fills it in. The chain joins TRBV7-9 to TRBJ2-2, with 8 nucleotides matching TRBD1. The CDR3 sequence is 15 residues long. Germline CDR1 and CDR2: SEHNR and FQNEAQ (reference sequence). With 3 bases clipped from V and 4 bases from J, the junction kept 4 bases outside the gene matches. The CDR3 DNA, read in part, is TGTGCCAGCAGCTTTGGGACAGGAGTCACCGGGGAG. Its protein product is CASSFGTGVTGE. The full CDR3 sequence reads CASSFGTGVTGELFF.

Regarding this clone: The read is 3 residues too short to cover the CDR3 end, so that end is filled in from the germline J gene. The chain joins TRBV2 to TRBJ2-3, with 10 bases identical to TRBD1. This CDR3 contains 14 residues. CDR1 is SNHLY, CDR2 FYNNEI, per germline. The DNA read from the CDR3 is TGTGCCAGCAGCACGACAGGGGGCTGGGAGACG. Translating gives CASSTTGGWET. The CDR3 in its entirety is CASSTTGGWETQYF.

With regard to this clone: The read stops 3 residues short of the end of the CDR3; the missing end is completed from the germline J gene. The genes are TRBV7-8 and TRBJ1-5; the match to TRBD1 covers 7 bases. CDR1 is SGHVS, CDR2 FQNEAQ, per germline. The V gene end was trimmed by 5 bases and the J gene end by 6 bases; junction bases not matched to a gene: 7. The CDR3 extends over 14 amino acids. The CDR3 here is CASSHDRVRQPQHF. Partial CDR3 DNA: TGTGCCAGCAGCCACGACAGGGTTCGTCAGCCC.

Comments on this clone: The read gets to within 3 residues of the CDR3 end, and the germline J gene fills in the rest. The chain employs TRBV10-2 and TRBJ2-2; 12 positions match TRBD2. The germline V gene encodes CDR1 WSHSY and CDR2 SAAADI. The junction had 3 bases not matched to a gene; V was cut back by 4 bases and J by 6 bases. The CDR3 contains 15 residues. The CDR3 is CASSGPSGGAGELFF. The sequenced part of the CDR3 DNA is TGCGCCAGCAGTGGACCTAGCGGGGGGGCCGGGGAG.

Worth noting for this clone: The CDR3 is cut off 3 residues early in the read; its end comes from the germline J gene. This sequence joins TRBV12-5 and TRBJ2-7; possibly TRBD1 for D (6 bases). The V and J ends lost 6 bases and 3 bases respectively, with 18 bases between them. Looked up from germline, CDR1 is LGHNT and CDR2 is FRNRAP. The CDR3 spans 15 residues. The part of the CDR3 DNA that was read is TGTGCTAGTGGCCAATACCGGGACATTGGCTACGAG. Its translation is CASGQYRDIGYE. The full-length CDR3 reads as CASGQYRDIGYEQYF.

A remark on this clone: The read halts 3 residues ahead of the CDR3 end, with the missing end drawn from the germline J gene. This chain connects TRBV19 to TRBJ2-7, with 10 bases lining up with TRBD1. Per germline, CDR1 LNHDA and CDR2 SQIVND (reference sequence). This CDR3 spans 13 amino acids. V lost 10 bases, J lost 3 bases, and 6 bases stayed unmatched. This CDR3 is CATSGQGLYEQYF. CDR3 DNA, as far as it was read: TGTGCCACCTCGGGACAGGGGCTCTACGAG.

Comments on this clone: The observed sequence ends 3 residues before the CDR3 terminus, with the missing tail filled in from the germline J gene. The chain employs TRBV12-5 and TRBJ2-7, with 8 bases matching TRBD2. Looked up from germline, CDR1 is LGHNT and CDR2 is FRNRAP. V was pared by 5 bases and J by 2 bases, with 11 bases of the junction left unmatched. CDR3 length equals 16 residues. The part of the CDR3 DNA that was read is TGTGCTAGTGGTATCCCCAGCGGGAGCGTACCCTACGAG. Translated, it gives CASGIPSGSVPYE. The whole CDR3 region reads CASGIPSGSVPYEQYF.

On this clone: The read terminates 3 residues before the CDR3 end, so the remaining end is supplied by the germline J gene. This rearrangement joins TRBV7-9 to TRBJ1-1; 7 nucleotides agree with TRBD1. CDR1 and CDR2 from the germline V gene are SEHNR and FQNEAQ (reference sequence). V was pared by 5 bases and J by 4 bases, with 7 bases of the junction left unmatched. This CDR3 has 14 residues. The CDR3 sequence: CASSIDREATEAFF. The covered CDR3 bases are TGTGCCAGCAGCATCGACAGGGAGGCCACTGAA. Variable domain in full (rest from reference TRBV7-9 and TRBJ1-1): DTGVSQNPRHKITKRGQNVTFRCDPISEHNRLYWYRQTLGQGPEFLTYFQNEAQLEKSRLLSDRFSAERPKGSFSTLEIQRTEQGDSAMYLCASSIDREATEAFFGQGTRLTVV.

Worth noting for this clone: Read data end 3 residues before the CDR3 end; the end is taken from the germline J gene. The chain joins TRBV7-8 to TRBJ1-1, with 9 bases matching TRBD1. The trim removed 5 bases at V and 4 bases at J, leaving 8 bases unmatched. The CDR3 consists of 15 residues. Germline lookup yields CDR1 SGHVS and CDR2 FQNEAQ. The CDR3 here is CASSIKTGGGTEAFF. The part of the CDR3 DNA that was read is TGTGCCAGCAGCATAAAGACAGGGGGGGGCACTGAA.

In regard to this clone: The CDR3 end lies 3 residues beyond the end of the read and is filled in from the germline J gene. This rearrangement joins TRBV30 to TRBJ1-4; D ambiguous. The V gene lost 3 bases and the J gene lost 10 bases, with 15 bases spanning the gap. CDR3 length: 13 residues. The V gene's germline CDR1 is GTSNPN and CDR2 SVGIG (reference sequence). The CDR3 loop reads CAWRGRVPPKLFF. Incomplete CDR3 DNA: TGTGCCTGGAGAGGCCGTGTGCCGCCAAAA.

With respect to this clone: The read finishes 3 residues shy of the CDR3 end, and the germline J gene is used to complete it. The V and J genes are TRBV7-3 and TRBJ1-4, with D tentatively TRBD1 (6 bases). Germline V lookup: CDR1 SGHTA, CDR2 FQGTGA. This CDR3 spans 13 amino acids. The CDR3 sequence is CASSRQEGSPLFF. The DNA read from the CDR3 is TGTGCCAGCAGCCGACAGGAAGGATCACCA. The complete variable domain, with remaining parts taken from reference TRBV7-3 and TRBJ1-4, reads GAGVSQTPSNKVTEKGKYVELRCDPISGHTALYWYRQSLGQGPEFLIYFQGTGAADDSGLPNDRFFAVRPEGSVSTLKIQRTERGDSAVYLCASSRQEGSPLFFGSGTQLSVL.

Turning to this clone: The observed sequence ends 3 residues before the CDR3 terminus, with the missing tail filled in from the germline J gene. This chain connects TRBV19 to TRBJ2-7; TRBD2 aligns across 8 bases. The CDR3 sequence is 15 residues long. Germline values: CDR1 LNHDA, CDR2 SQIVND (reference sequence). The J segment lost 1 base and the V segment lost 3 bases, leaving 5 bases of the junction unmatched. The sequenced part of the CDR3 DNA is TGTGCCAGTAGTATCAGCGGGAGTAGGTCCTACGAG. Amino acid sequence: CASSISGSRSYE. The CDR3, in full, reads CASSISGSRSYEQYF.

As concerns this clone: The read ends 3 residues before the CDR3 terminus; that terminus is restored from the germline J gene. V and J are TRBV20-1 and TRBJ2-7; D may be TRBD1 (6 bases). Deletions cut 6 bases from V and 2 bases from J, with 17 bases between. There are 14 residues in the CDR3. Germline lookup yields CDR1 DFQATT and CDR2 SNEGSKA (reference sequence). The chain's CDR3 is CSAFPQGPPYEQYF. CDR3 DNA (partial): TGCAGTGCCTTCCCGCAGGGGCCCCCCTACGAG.

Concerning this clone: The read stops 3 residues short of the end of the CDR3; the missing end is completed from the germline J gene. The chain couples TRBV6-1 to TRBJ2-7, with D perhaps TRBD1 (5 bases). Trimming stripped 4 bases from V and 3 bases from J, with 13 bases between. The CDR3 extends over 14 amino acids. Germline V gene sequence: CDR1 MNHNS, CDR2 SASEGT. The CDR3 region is CASSGRTLSYEQYF. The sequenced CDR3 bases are TGTGCCAGCAGTGGACGGACACTGAGCTACGAG.

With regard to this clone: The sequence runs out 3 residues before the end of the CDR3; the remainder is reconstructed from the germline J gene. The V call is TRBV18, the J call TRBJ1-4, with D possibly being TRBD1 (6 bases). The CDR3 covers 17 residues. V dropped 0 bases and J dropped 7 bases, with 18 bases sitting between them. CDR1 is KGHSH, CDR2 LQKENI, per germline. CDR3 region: CASSPPPGGRGVEKLFF. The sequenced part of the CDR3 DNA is TGTGCCAGCTCACCACCCCCTGGGGGCCGAGGGGTTGAAAAA. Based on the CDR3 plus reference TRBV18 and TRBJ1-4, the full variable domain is NAGVMQNPRHLVRRRGQEARLRCSPMKGHSHVYWYRQLPEEGLKFMVYLQKENIIDESGMPKERFSAEFPKEGPSILRIQQVVRGDSAAYFCASSPPPGGRGVEKLFFGSGTQLSVL.

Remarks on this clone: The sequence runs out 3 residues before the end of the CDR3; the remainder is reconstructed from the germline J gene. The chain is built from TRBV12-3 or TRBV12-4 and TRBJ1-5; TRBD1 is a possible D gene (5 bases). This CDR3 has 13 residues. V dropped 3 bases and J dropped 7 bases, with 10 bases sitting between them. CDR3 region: CASSFRGDQPQHF. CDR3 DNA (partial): TGTGCCAGCAGTTTCCGGGGGGACCAGCCC.

The sequenced CDR3 bases are TGTGCCAGTAGTAGCGACAGGTATAGCAATCAGCCG. Translating it yields CASSSDRYSNQP. In full, the CDR3 is CASSSDRYSNQPQYF. The chain combines TRBV19 with TRBJ2-3; the D gene is possibly TRBD1 (6 bases). The sequence runs out 3 residues before the end of the CDR3; the remainder is reconstructed from the germline J gene. The length of the CDR3 is 15 residues. The germline CDR1 and CDR2 sequences are LNHDA and SQIVND (reference sequence).

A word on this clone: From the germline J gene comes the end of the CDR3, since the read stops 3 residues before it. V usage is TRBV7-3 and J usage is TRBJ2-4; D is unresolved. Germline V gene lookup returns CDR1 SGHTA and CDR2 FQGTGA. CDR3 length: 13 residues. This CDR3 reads CASSPTIGHGQYF. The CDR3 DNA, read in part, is TGTGCCAGCAGCCCCACGATTGGGCATGGT.

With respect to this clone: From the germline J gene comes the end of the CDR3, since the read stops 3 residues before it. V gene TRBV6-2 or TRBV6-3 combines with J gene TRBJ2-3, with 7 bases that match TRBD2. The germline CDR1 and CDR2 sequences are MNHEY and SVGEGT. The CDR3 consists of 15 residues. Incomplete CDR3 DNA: TGTGCCAGCATCGGGGGAGGGAAGGGCAATCAGCCG. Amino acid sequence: CASIGGGKGNQP. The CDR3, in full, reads CASIGGGKGNQPQYF.

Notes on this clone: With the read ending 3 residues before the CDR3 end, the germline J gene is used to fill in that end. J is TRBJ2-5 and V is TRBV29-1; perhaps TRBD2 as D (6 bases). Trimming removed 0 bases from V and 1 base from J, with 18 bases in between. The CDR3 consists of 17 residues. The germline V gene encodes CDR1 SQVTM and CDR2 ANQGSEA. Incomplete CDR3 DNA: TGCAGCGTTGAAGATCTCGGACTAACCGCCTTCCAAGAGACC. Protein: CSVEDLGLTAFQET. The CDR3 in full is CSVEDLGLTAFQETQYF.

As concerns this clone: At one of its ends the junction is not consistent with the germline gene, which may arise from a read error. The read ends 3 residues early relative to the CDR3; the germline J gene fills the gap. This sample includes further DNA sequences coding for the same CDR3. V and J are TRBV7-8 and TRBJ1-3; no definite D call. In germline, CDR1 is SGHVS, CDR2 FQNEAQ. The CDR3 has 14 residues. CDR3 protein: CASSPIEGGNTIYF. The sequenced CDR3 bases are TGTGCCAGCAGCCCAATTGAGGGTGGAAACACA.